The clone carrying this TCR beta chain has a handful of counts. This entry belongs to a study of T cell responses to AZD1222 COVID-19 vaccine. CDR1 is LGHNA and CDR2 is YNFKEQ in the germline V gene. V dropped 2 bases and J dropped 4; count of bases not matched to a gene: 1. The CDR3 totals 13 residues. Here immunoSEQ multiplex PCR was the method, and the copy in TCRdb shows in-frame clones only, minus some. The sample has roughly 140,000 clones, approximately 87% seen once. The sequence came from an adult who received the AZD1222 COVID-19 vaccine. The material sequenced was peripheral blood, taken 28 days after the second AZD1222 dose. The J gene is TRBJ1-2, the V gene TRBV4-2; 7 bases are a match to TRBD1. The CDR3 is CASSQPGGYGYTF. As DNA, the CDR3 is TGTGCCAGCAGCCAACCAGGGGGCTATGGCTACACCTTC.